The 16 T cell receptor beta chains listed next were all sequenced from one sample in a study of response to subunit inactivated influenza vaccine. TCRdb re-derived calls from the RT-PCR reads in MiXCR, one entry per CDR3 protein. The sample shows 450,000 to 550,000 distinct CDR3 sequences, 25% of them seen only once. The material sequenced was CD4+ T cells sorted from PBMCs, taken 4 to 6 days after vaccination. The receptors were gathered from a man between 50 and 59 years old who received an inactivated influenza vaccine.

This clonotype has just a few counts. V is TRBV29-1 and J is TRBJ2-4, with 7 bases lining up with TRBD1. Per germline, CDR1 SQVTM and CDR2 ANQGSEA. J gave up 0 bases and V 7 bases, and 6 bases lay outside the gene matches. The CDR3 totals 14 residues. The CDR3 region is CSARDSLAKNIQYF. The CDR3, as DNA: TGCAGCGCCCGGGACAGTCTAGCCAAAAACATTCAGTACTTC.

The chain links TRBV6-1 to TRBJ2-3; D is possibly TRBD1 (6 bases). This CDR3 spans 16 amino acids. CDR1 and CDR2 from the germline V gene are MNHNS and SASEGT. Between the trimmed V and J ends, which lost 6 bases and 0 bases, there was a span of 16 bases. The CDR3 bases are TGTGCCAGCAGCCCAGGGGAAGTTTCTAGCACAGATACGCAGTATTTT. Translating it yields CASSPGEVSSTDTQYF.

This chain uses TRBV6-2 or TRBV6-3 with TRBJ2-5; 8 positions match TRBD2. This CDR3 is 21 amino acids long. In germline, CDR1 is MNHEY, CDR2 SVGEGT. The V segment lost 2 bases and the J segment 2 bases; nucleotides outside the gene matches: 22. CDR3 in DNA: TGTGCCAGCAGTTACCCGTCACTGATGGAGGGGACTAGGACCCTACAAGAGACCCAGTACTTC. Its protein product is CASSYPSLMEGTRTLQETQYF.

The chain joins TRBV7-2 to TRBJ1-1; 7 bases fit TRBD1. V lost 5 bases and J lost 4; bases outside the gene matches: 10. The CDR3 is 15 residues long. Germline V gives CDR1 SGHTA, CDR2 FQGNSA. The CDR3 loop reads CASSVRQGGSTEAFF. The CDR3 DNA follows: TGTGCCAGCAGCGTACGACAGGGCGGGAGCACTGAAGCTTTCTTT.

This clonotype was detected a few times. The rearrangement uses TRBV9 and TRBJ2-3, with D maybe TRBD2 (6 bases). Trimming left V 9 bases short and J 2 bases short, with 22 bases between. The CDR3 spans 16 residues. Looked up from germline, CDR1 is SGDLS and CDR2 is YYNGEE. The CDR3 reads CATSRAAGSNTDTQYF. The CDR3 bases are TGTGCCACCTCCCGAGCGGCGGGGTCAAACACAGATACGCAGTATTTT.

In its sample, this clonotype was seen a few times. This chain links TRBV12-3 or TRBV12-4 with TRBJ2-3; the D gene is possibly TRBD2 (5 bases). This CDR3 contains 14 residues. V lost 3 bases and J lost 1, with 8 bases in between. DNA of the CDR3: TGTGCCAGCAGTTTGTTCGGGGGCACAGATACGCAGTATTTT. This codes for CASSLFGGTDTQYF.

This clonotype was picked up a small number of times. V usage is TRBV5-5 and J usage is TRBJ2-3; TRBD2 aligns across 7 bases. The trim removed 5 bases at V and 8 bases at J, leaving 11 bases unmatched. The CDR3 covers 14 residues. The V gene's germline CDR1 is SGHKS and CDR2 YYEKEE (reference sequence). The CDR3 here is CASRPWGAGTTQYF. CDR3 coding DNA: TGTGCCAGCAGACCGTGGGGAGCGGGGACTACGCAGTATTTT. Combining the CDR3 with reference TRBV5-5 and TRBJ2-3 gives the whole variable domain DAGVTQSPTHLIKTRGQQVTLRCSPISGHKSVSWYQQVLGQGPQFIFQYYEKEERGRGNFPDRFSARQFPNYSSELNVNALLLGDSALYLCASRPWGAGTTQYFGPGTRLTVL.

A few counts support this clonotype. The genes are TRBV30 and TRBJ2-7; tentative D call: TRBD2 (7 bases). From germline, CDR1 is GTSNPN and CDR2 SVGIG (reference sequence). V lost 4 bases, J lost 3 bases, and 13 bases lay in between. The CDR3 has 13 amino acids. Here the CDR3 reads CAWKGGSVYEQYF. DNA for the CDR3: TGTGCCTGGAAGGGGGGGAGCGTCTACGAGCAGTACTTC.

V usage is TRBV12-3 or TRBV12-4 and J usage is TRBJ1-6; D gene ambiguous. The CDR3 is 16 residues long. Trimming left V 6 bases short and J 0 bases short, with 12 bases between. The CDR3 spells CASRPLRSSYNSPLHF. CDR3 coding DNA: TGTGCCAGCAGGCCTCTTAGAAGCTCCTATAATTCACCCCTCCACTTT.

The chain joins TRBV3-1 to TRBJ2-5, with unresolved D. The CDR3 extends over 14 amino acids. The V and J ends lost 2 bases and 4 bases respectively, with 11 bases between them. Germline V CDR1 and CDR2: LGHDT, YNNKEL (reference sequence). Written as DNA, the CDR3 is TGTGCCAGCAGCCAATCATCCTCCCGAGAGACCCAGTACTTC. Protein product: CASSQSSSRETQYF.

This chain links TRBV28 with TRBJ2-7; D tentatively reads TRBD1 or TRBD2 (5 bases each). The ends were cut back, 3 bases at V and 2 bases at J, with 14 bases in the middle. The CDR3 is 15 residues long. Germline V CDR1 and CDR2: MDHEN, SYDVKM. This CDR3 reads CASSLTGTSTYEQYF. CDR3 sequence (DNA): TGTGCCAGCAGTTTGACCGGGACCAGCACCTACGAGCAGTACTTC.

Only a few counts were recorded for this clonotype. The V call is TRBV30, the J call TRBJ1-1; TRBD1 is a possible D gene (5 bases). V was pared by 3 bases and J by 4 bases, with 9 bases between. CDR3 size: 12 residues. Looked up from germline, CDR1 is GTSNPN and CDR2 is SVGIG (reference sequence). The CDR3 region has the DNA TGTGCCTGGAGAGCGGGGCCCACTGAAGCTTTCTTT. Residues: CAWRAGPTEAFF.

Ten or more counts support this clonotype. This sequence joins TRBV10-3 and TRBJ2-7; D not resolved. The V and J ends lost 3 bases and 1 base respectively, with 4 bases between them. This CDR3 spans 12 amino acids. Per germline, CDR1 ENHRY and CDR2 SYGVKD. Here the CDR3 reads CAISDQSYEQYF. CDR3 in DNA: TGTGCCATCAGTGACCAGTCCTACGAGCAGTACTTC.

The table lists this clonotype with many counts. At one end the junction does not follow the germline gene, possibly because of a read error. V usage is TRBV7-2 and J usage is TRBJ2-7; 8 bases agree with TRBD1. There are 14 residues in the CDR3. Germline CDR1 and CDR2: SGHTA and FQGNSA. CDR3 DNA: TGCGCCAGCAGCTTGGCCAGGGGGCCCTACGAGCAGTACTTC. Translated: CASSLARGPYEQYF.

This clonotype was detected a few times. The rearrangement links TRBV9 to TRBJ2-5; D gene ambiguous. This CDR3 spans 13 amino acids. Looked up from germline, CDR1 is SGDLS and CDR2 is YYNGEE. Trimming took off 2 bases at V and 2 bases at J, with 7 bases between the two ends. CDR3 amino acids: CASSVTQQETQYF. The CDR3, as DNA: TGTGCCAGCAGCGTGACCCAACAAGAGACCCAGTACTTC.

This clonotype is deemed medium-sized. The chain combines TRBV20-1 with TRBJ2-7; weak D call: TRBD2 (5 bases). From germline, CDR1 is DFQATT and CDR2 SNEGSKA (reference sequence). The CDR3 has 13 residues. Trimming pared 6 bases from V and 6 bases from J, leaving 18 bases between. The CDR3 bases are TGCAGTGCCAAGTCTAACCCCGGGATCGAGCAGTACTTC. Protein product: CSAKSNPGIEQYF.